Below are 15 T cell receptor beta chains sequenced from a single sample in a study of cytomegalovirus exposure and HLA in healthy donors. PCR involved 60 Vbeta and 13 Jbeta primers. Assay used: immunoSEQ multiplex PCR; TCRdb lists only in-frame clones, some missing. Here the sample table reports approximately 30,000 clones. The sample was PBMCs. The receptors shown here come from a man aged 35 to 55 in good health and CMV-seronegative.

J is TRBJ1-2 and V is TRBV28; D remains ambiguous. This CDR3 has 15 amino acids. Trimming left V 3 bases short and J 0 bases short, with 11 bases between. CDR1 MDHEN and CDR2 SYDVKM come from the germline V gene. CDR3 DNA sequence: TGTGCCAGCAGTTTCGGGGAGCTAGCTAACTATGGCTACACCTTC. It is translated as CASSFGELANYGYTF.

The chain combines TRBV30 with TRBJ1-2, with D possibly matching TRBD1 (5 bases). The CDR3 covers 16 residues. V was cut by 5 bases and J by 0 bases, with 19 bases left in between. CDR1 and CDR2 from the germline V gene are GTSNPN and SVGIG (reference sequence). CDR3 nucleotide sequence: TGTGCCTGGCAGATAGCCCAGGACACCGCTAACTATGGCTACACCTTC. Encoded protein: CAWQIAQDTANYGYTF.

J is TRBJ1-1 and V is TRBV27, with D possibly matching TRBD1 (6 bases). The CDR3 contains 14 residues. CDR1 is MNHEY and CDR2 is SMNVEV in the germline V gene (reference sequence). V lost 6 bases, J lost 12 bases, and 23 bases lay in between. CDR3 in amino acids: CASSLPTAQGKPFF. The CDR3 coding sequence is TGTGCCAGCAGCCTACCCACCGCACAGGGTAAGCCTTTCTTT.

This chain connects TRBV29-1 to TRBJ1-1, with 7 positions matching TRBD1. The V and J ends lost 7 bases and 4 bases, in that order; junction bases with no gene match: 12. Per the germline V gene, CDR1 is SQVTM and CDR2 is ANQGSEA. There are 14 residues in the CDR3. The CDR3 region has the DNA TGCAGCGCAGAAAGACAGGGAGATGTCACTGAAGCTTTCTTT. This sequence encodes CSAERQGDVTEAFF.

The V gene is TRBV18, the J gene TRBJ2-1; TRBD2 is a possible D gene (5 bases). The germline V gene encodes CDR1 KGHSH and CDR2 LQKENI. The CDR3 spans 16 residues. The V and J ends lost 3 bases and 0 bases respectively, with 12 bases between them. This chain's CDR3 is CASSPQRRSSYNEQFF. For the CDR3, the DNA is TGTGCCAGCTCACCGCAAAGGAGGAGCTCCTACAATGAGCAGTTCTTC.

The chain has TRBV29-1 and TRBJ2-2; TRBD2 agrees at 13 bases. Germline CDR1 is SQVTM and CDR2 is ANQGSEA. With V trimmed by 5 bases and J by 4 bases, 1 base remained unmatched. The CDR3 runs 14 residues. CDR3 protein: CSVTSGRATGELFF. Written as DNA, the CDR3 is TGCAGCGTTACTAGCGGGAGGGCCACCGGGGAGCTGTTTTTT.

The chain has TRBV5-1 and TRBJ1-4; 7 bases are shared with TRBD1. CDR3 size: 13 residues. V trimming: 6 bases; J trimming: 6 bases; junction bases outside the gene matches: 5. Germline lookup yields CDR1 SGHRS and CDR2 YFSETQ. The CDR3 nucleotides are TGCGCCAGCAACACAGGGGCCGATGAAAAACTGTTTTTT. This gives the protein CASNTGADEKLFF.

The genes are TRBV19 and TRBJ2-1; TRBD2 agrees at 9 bases. V trimming: 6 bases; J trimming: 5 bases; junction bases outside the gene matches: 11. Germline assignment: CDR1 LNHDA and CDR2 SQIVND (reference sequence). This CDR3 is 16 amino acids long. DNA for the CDR3: TGTGCCAGTAGGGAAGCTAGCGGGACAACCGACAATGAGCAGTTCTTC. Its translation is CASREASGTTDNEQFF.

The V gene is TRBV6-5, the J gene TRBJ1-2; D is possibly TRBD1 (6 bases). From germline, CDR1 is MNHEY and CDR2 SVGAGI. V was pared by 7 bases and J by 6 bases, with 9 bases between. This CDR3 contains 11 residues. CDR3 sequence (DNA): TGTGCCAGCACCGACAGGAATGGCTACACCTTC. It is translated as CASTDRNGYTF.

The J gene is TRBJ1-2, the V gene TRBV5-1; 7 bases map to TRBD1. CDR1 SGHRS and CDR2 YFSETQ come from the germline V gene. J was trimmed by 8 bases and V by 4 bases; bases with no gene match: 11. The CDR3 has 14 amino acids. The CDR3 nucleotides read TGCGCCAGCAGCCAAACACAGGGGAATGAAGGCTACACCTTC. It is translated as CASSQTQGNEGYTF. Using reference TRBV5-1 and TRBJ1-2 for the parts outside the CDR3, the full variable domain is KAGVTQTPRYLIKTRGQQVTLSCSPISGHRSVSWYQQTPGQGLQFLFEYFSETQRNKGNFPGRFSGRQFSNSRSEMNVSTLELGDSALYLCASSQTQGNEGYTFGSGTRLTVV.

The V and J genes are TRBV15 and TRBJ2-7, with 9 bases that match TRBD1. V gave up 1 base and J gave up 2 bases; unmatched junction bases: 9. In germline, CDR1 is LNHNV, CDR2 YYDKDF (reference sequence). The CDR3 extends over 17 amino acids. The CDR3 protein is CATSRVLTGGAAYEQYF. Here the CDR3 DNA reads TGTGCCACCAGCAGAGTCCTCACAGGGGGCGCAGCCTACGAGCAGTACTTC.

The chain is built from TRBV19 and TRBJ2-7; the match to TRBD2 covers 9 bases. Germline V gene lookup returns CDR1 LNHDA and CDR2 SQIVND (reference sequence). Germline trimming cut 4 bases from V and 2 bases from J; bases unmatched to any gene: 9. This CDR3 has 16 residues. For the CDR3, the DNA is TGTGCCAGTAGTACCCCCCAGACTAGCGGCGCCTACGAGCAGTACTTC. The encoded protein is CASSTPQTSGAYEQYF.

The genes are TRBV7-2 and TRBJ2-2; D is uncertain. With 4 bases removed from V and 5 bases from J, the gap between germline ends came to 8 bases. CDR3 size: 13 residues. CDR1 and CDR2 from the germline V gene are SGHTA and FQGNSA. The CDR3 DNA is TGTGCCAGCAGCTGGCGGCCGACCGGGGAGCTGTTTTTT. This gives the protein CASSWRPTGELFF.

The chain uses TRBV5-1 and TRBJ1-3; 7 bases are a match to TRBD1. Germline trimming cut 4 bases from V and 0 bases from J; bases unmatched to any gene: 4. The CDR3 runs 15 residues. Germline CDR1 and CDR2: SGHRS and YFSETQ. The DNA of the CDR3 is TGCGCCAGCAGCGGAGGGGACAGCTCTGGAAACACCATATATTTT. Encoded protein: CASSGGDSSGNTIYF.

The V gene is TRBV6-1, the J gene TRBJ1-2, with D perhaps TRBD1 (5 bases). CDR3 size: 15 residues. The V gene lost 0 bases and the J gene lost 4 bases, with 12 bases spanning the gap. CDR1 and CDR2 (germline): MNHNS, SASEGT. CDR3 region: CASSEADSGGYGYTF. CDR3 nucleotide sequence: TGTGCCAGCAGTGAAGCGGATAGCGGGGGCTATGGCTACACCTTC.